These 13 T cell receptor beta chains originate from one sample sequenced in a study of OX40 agonist ivuxolimab in advanced cancers. Clones were sequenced by immunoSEQ multiplex PCR, and TCRdb holds only the in-frame ones, with some missing. The sample shows around 59,000 clones, 80% to 90% of them seen only once. This sample comprised CD4+ or CD8+ T cells sorted from blood, obtained in a trial of the OX40 agonist ivuxolimab. Every receptor here comes from an adult with an advanced solid tumor such as melanoma, head and neck, liver or kidney cancer.

The V gene is TRBV28, the J gene TRBJ2-3; perhaps TRBD1 as D (5 bases). V lost 5 bases and J lost 0, with 12 bases in between. From germline, CDR1 is MDHEN and CDR2 SYDVKM. The CDR3 is made up of 15 amino acids. This chain's CDR3 is CASSLTALSTDTQYF. The CDR3 nucleotides are TGTGCCAGCAGTCTGACAGCTCTGAGCACAGATACGCAGTATTTT.

The chain uses TRBV9 and TRBJ2-1; D ambiguous. CDR3 length equals 13 residues. Germline CDR1 reads SGDLS; CDR2 reads YYNGEE. Between the trimmed V and J ends, which lost 4 bases and 0 bases, there was a span of 5 bases. CDR3 sequence (DNA): TGTGCCAGCAGCCCCGGCTCCTACAATGAGCAGTTCTTC. The encoded protein is CASSPGSYNEQFF.

On this clone itself: An end of the junction differs from the germline gene, which may be a read error. The rearrangement uses TRBV19 and TRBJ2-3; D call uncertain. CDR1 is LNHDA and CDR2 is SQIVND in the germline V gene (reference sequence). The CDR3 is 15 residues long. This CDR3 is CASSLDATSRDTQYF. The CDR3 coding sequence is TGTGCCAGTAGTCTAGACGCAACTTCAAGAGACACGCAGTATTTT.

This chain joins TRBV6-5 and TRBJ2-1, with 8 bases identical to TRBD2. Losses at the gene ends were 8 bases for V and 6 bases for J; bases not matched to a gene: 6. This CDR3 spans 13 amino acids. Germline lookup yields CDR1 MNHEY and CDR2 SVGAGI. The CDR3 DNA is TGTGCCAGCGGGCCTAGCGGGCTCAATGAGCAGTTCTTC. Its translation is CASGPSGLNEQFF.

This chain uses TRBV11-2 with TRBJ2-1; 9 nucleotides agree with TRBD1. Germline V lookup: CDR1 SGHAT, CDR2 FQNNGV. This CDR3 has 17 amino acids. After removal of 6 bases from V and 4 bases from J, the junction contained 13 bases not matched to a gene. The CDR3 DNA reads as TGTGCCAGCAGTCAACTTTCGGGGACAGGGATTTACAATGAGCAGTTCTTC. It specifies CASSQLSGTGIYNEQFF.

This chain joins TRBV4-3 and TRBJ2-1; D could derive from TRBD1 or TRBD2 (5 bases each). Germline V gene lookup returns CDR1 LGHNA and CDR2 YSLEER. This CDR3 has 17 residues. Trimming took 0 bases from V and 2 from J, leaving 14 bases between them. CDR3 nucleotide sequence: TGCGCCAGCAGCCAAGATCTTACGGGGACGGCCTACAATGAGCAGTTCTTC. Translating it yields CASSQDLTGTAYNEQFF.

The chain couples TRBV27 to TRBJ2-7, with a tentative D call TRBD2 (6 bases). CDR1 MNHEY and CDR2 SMNVEV come from the germline V gene (reference sequence). The CDR3 covers 15 residues. V was clipped by 6 bases and J by 7 bases, with 22 bases between them. CDR3 nucleotides: TGTGCCAGCAGCCCCCGCCGGGACTCGCGGGGAGAGCAGTACTTC. Amino acids: CASSPRRDSRGEQYF.

The rearrangement joins TRBV25-1 to TRBJ2-1; D is possibly TRBD2 (7 bases). Germline CDR1 and CDR2: MGHDK and SYGVNS. Trimming pared 7 bases from V and 6 bases from J, leaving 16 bases between. The CDR3 spans 14 residues. Here the CDR3 DNA reads TGTGCCAGCACTTGGGAGGGGGGGTTCAATGAGCAGTTCTTC. It yields the protein CASTWEGGFNEQFF.

The chain is built from TRBV5-8 and TRBJ2-5; TRBD1 matches at 7 bases. Germline CDR1 is SGHTS and CDR2 is YDEGEE. The CDR3 extends over 16 amino acids. J gave up 4 bases and V 4 bases, and 13 bases lay outside the gene matches. The CDR3, as DNA: TGTGCCAGCAGCCCTCAACACAGGGGCTGGCGAGAGACCCAGTACTTC. This sequence encodes CASSPQHRGWRETQYF.

This clone was detected only a few times. The chain is built from TRBV5-1 and TRBJ1-6, with TRBD1 as a possible D gene (5 bases). Germline CDR1 is SGHRS and CDR2 is YFSETQ. Trimming removed 0 bases at V and 10 bases at J, with 11 bases between. This CDR3 has 14 residues. CDR3 sequence: CASSLAGGESPLHF. DNA of the CDR3: TGCGCCAGCAGCTTGGCCGGGGGAGAATCACCCCTCCACTTT.

V gene TRBV28 combines with J gene TRBJ2-5, with 8 bases matching TRBD1. The CDR3 consists of 14 residues. Germline CDR1 is MDHEN and CDR2 is SYDVKM. V gave up 7 bases and J gave up 11 bases; unmatched junction bases: 15. The CDR3 nucleotides read TGTGCCAGCACCCTGACAGGGGCGTCGGGTGGGCAGTACTTC. Amino acid sequence: CASTLTGASGGQYF. Together with reference TRBV28 and TRBJ2-5, the CDR3 gives the full variable domain: DVKVTQSSRYLVKRTGEKVFLECVQDMDHENMFWYRQDPGLGLRLIYFSYDVKMKEKGDIPEGYSVSREKKERFSLILESASTNQTSMYLCASTLTGASGGQYFGPGTRLLVL.

This chain uses TRBV2 with TRBJ1-1; TRBD1 might be the D (5 bases). V was shortened by 6 bases and J by 0 bases, with 8 bases between the two germline ends. Germline lookup yields CDR1 SNHLY and CDR2 FYNNEI. The CDR3 has 13 amino acids. The CDR3 DNA sequence: TGTGCCAGCAGCAGGGTCCTGAACACTGAAGCTTTCTTT. Its protein is CASSRVLNTEAFF.

This chain uses TRBV19 with TRBJ2-1; 9 bases match TRBD2. The CDR3 is 15 amino acids. Germline V gene data show CDR1 as LNHDA and CDR2 as SQIVND (reference sequence). J lost 5 bases, V lost 6 bases, and 8 bases had no gene match. The chain's CDR3 is CASSYSGRGDNEQFF. The CDR3 nucleotides are TGTGCCAGTAGCTATAGCGGGAGAGGGGACAATGAGCAGTTCTTC.